The rows below give T cell receptor beta chains drawn from one sample of a study of T cell clones after liver transplantation. Only in-frame clones appear in the TCRdb table, and some are missing; sequencing was by immunoSEQ multiplex PCR. The data hold fewer than 85,000 clones, with about four fifths observed a single time. Sequences were derived from CD4+ T cells from blood, sampled 12 months after liver transplant. These receptors all stem from a human patient who received a liver transplant. A subset of T cells may come from the graft donor. The CDR3 runs from the conserved cysteine through the conserved F or W. A D gene is named only where the DNA matches it firmly. Clone size is shown for a subset of rows, as once, few, many or a class of expanded clone.

DNA: TGCGCCAGCAGTGTTACACAAAAGGACGAGCAGTACTTC
CDR3: CASSVTQKDEQYF
V: TRBV10-1
D: -
size: once
J: TRBJ2-7

DNA: TGCGCCAGCAGCCATCCCGGGACAGGGAACGACTACACCTTC
CDR3: CASSHPGTGNDYTF
V: TRBV4-3
D: TRBD1
size: many
J: TRBJ1-2

DNA: TGTGCCAGCAGTTTGGGCAGGGGCAATCAGCCCCAGCATTTT
CDR3: CASSLGRGNQPQHF
V: TRBV28
D: -
size: -
J: TRBJ1-5

DNA: TGCAGCGTCATGACGGCTTATGGCTACACCTTC
CDR3: CSVMTAYGYTF
V: TRBV29-1
D: -
size: few
J: TRBJ1-2

DNA: TGTGCCAGCAGGAGGACAGGAGTAATGAACACTGAAGCTTTCTTT
CDR3: CASRRTGVMNTEAFF
V: TRBV7-3
D: TRBD1
size: -
J: TRBJ1-1

DNA: TGTGCCAGCAGTGTGGACAGGGGGCCAAACTATGGCTACACCTTC
CDR3: CASSVDRGPNYGYTF
V: TRBV6-4
D: TRBD1
size: -
J: TRBJ1-2

DNA: TGTGCCAGCAGTGGGGTTTCTGGCGAGCAGTACTTC
CDR3: CASSGVSGEQYF
V: TRBV2
D: -
size: -
J: TRBJ2-7

DNA: TGTGCCAGTAGCACAGGACAGTTAAATGAAAAACTGTTTTTT
CDR3: CASSTGQLNEKLFF
V: TRBV19
D: -
size: -
J: TRBJ1-4

DNA: TGTGCCAGCAGCTCCGGACTAGCGGCTTCCAATGAGCAGTTCTTC
CDR3: CASSSGLAASNEQFF
V: TRBV9
D: TRBD2
size: -
J: TRBJ2-1

DNA: TGTGCCAGCAGCTTAAAGGCGGACACTGAAGCTTTCTTT
CDR3: CASSLKADTEAFF
V: TRBV7-9
D: -
size: -
J: TRBJ1-1

DNA: TGTGCCAGCAGCCCAACAGGGTGTGAGCAGTACTTC
CDR3: CASSPTGCEQYF
V: TRBV7-4
D: -
size: -
J: TRBJ2-7

DNA: TGTGCCAGCAGCTTAGTTGGGGGTTATGGCTACACCTTC
CDR3: CASSLVGGYGYTF
V: TRBV7-2
D: -
size: -
J: TRBJ1-2

DNA: TGTGCCAGCAGCCCCGGAGGAGGTAAGCCCTACAATGAGCAGTTCTTC
CDR3: CASSPGGGKPYNEQFF
V: TRBV7-8
D: -
size: once
J: TRBJ2-1

DNA: TGTGCCAGCAGCTCGGGACAGCGGACCCAGTACTTC
CDR3: CASSSGQRTQYF
V: TRBV5-8
D: TRBD1
size: -
J: TRBJ2-5

DNA: TGTGCCAGCTCACGGCTGAGTACAGCCGTCACAGATACGCAGTATTTT
CDR3: CASSRLSTAVTDTQYF
V: TRBV18
D: -
size: -
J: TRBJ2-3

DNA: TGTGCCAGCAGCGTAGGGATTGGCGGAGCTTACGAGCAGTACTTC
CDR3: CASSVGIGGAYEQYF
V: TRBV9
D: -
size: -
J: TRBJ2-7

DNA: TGTGCCAGCAGTGAAAATAGGGGACTAGCGGGACCCCTTCTGACGCAGTATTTT
CDR3: CASSENRGLAGPLLTQYF
V: TRBV6-1
D: TRBD2
size: few
J: TRBJ2-3

DNA: TGCGCCAGCAGCCTCGACAGGGGAGGTGGCTACACCTTC
CDR3: CASSLDRGGGYTF
V: TRBV5-1
D: TRBD1
size: -
J: TRBJ1-2

DNA: TGTGCCTGGGACAGGGGTAGCAATCAGCCCCAGCATTTT
CDR3: CAWDRGSNQPQHF
V: TRBV30
D: TRBD1
size: -
J: TRBJ1-5

DNA: TGCGCCAGCAGCCAAGTCCCTGGAAACACCATATATTTT
CDR3: CASSQVPGNTIYF
V: TRBV4-1
D: -
size: -
J: TRBJ1-3

DNA: TGCGCCAGCAGTGAGGCTAGCGCTATCAATGAGCAGTTCTTC
CDR3: CASSEASAINEQFF
V: TRBV10-1
D: -
size: -
J: TRBJ2-1

DNA: TGTGCCTGGAGGTCTAGCCAGGGGGTCTACGAGCAGTACTTC
CDR3: CAWRSSQGVYEQYF
V: TRBV30
D: TRBD1
size: -
J: TRBJ2-7

DNA: TGTGCCAGCAGCTACGGGACGGGGAGGACCACTGAAGCTTTCTTT
CDR3: CASSYGTGRTTEAFF
V: TRBV7-3
D: -
size: -
J: TRBJ1-1

DNA: TGTGCCAGCAGTTGGACAGGTCGCGGCTATGGCTACACCTTC
CDR3: CASSWTGRGYGYTF
V: TRBV6-5
D: TRBD1
size: -
J: TRBJ1-2

DNA: TGCGCCAGCAGCTGGACAGGGGGGTCCACCGGGGAGCTGTTTTTT
CDR3: CASSWTGGSTGELFF
V: TRBV5-1
D: TRBD1
size: -
J: TRBJ2-2

DNA: TGTGCCAGCAGTCCGAGACAGGGAAGAGGTGATACGCAGTATTTT
CDR3: CASSPRQGRGDTQYF
V: TRBV28
D: TRBD1
size: -
J: TRBJ2-3

DNA: TGTGCCAGCAGGGCAGGAAACATTCAGTACTTC
CDR3: CASRAGNIQYF
V: TRBV7-2
D: -
size: -
J: TRBJ2-4

DNA: TGTGCCAGCAGTTTATCTTTTAACACTGAAGCTTTCTTT
CDR3: CASSLSFNTEAFF
V: TRBV27
D: -
size: few
J: TRBJ1-1

DNA: TGTGCCAGCAGTGAATATTGGATAGGGGCGGATGGCTACACCTTC
CDR3: CASSEYWIGADGYTF
V: TRBV6-1
D: -
size: -
J: TRBJ1-2

DNA: TGCAGCGTTGCCCCCCTAGCCCTAAAGACCCAGTACTTC
CDR3: CSVAPLALKTQYF
V: TRBV29-1
D: -
size: -
J: TRBJ2-5

DNA: TGTGCCATCAGTGAAGGCGGGAGGGCCTACAATGAGCAGTTCTTC
CDR3: CAISEGGRAYNEQFF
V: TRBV10-3
D: TRBD2
size: once
J: TRBJ2-1

DNA: TGTGCCACCAGCAGGGGGGACACAAAGAACACTGAAGCTTTCTTT
CDR3: CATSRGDTKNTEAFF
V: TRBV15
D: -
size: -
J: TRBJ1-1

DNA: TGTGCCAGCAGCCAAGATGGGGGGACAGGGAATGAAAAACTGTTTTTT
CDR3: CASSQDGGTGNEKLFF
V: TRBV7-2
D: TRBD1
size: -
J: TRBJ1-4

DNA: TGTGCCAGCAGCTGGGGGGATCAGCCCCAGCATTTT
CDR3: CASSWGDQPQHF
V: TRBV28
D: -
size: -
J: TRBJ1-5

DNA: TGCGCCAGCAGCTTACGAAACTATGGCTACACCTTC
CDR3: CASSLRNYGYTF
V: TRBV5-1
D: -
size: -
J: TRBJ1-2

DNA: TGTGCCAGCAGTTACTCGAGACAGCTGAACACTGAAGCTTTCTTT
CDR3: CASSYSRQLNTEAFF
V: TRBV6-6
D: -
size: -
J: TRBJ1-1

DNA: TGTGCCAGCAGTTTACAGGGGAATCAGCCCCAGCATTTT
CDR3: CASSLQGNQPQHF
V: TRBV27
D: -
size: -
J: TRBJ1-5

DNA: TGTGCCTGGAGCGACCACAGGGGAGGCTACACCTTC
CDR3: CAWSDHRGGYTF
V: TRBV30
D: TRBD1
size: -
J: TRBJ1-2

DNA: TGTGCCAGCAGATCAGGGGTAATCAATCAGCCCCAGCATTTT
CDR3: CASRSGVINQPQHF
V: TRBV28
D: -
size: few
J: TRBJ1-5

DNA: TGTGCCAGCTCACGGACAGTCGGAAACACCATATATTTT
CDR3: CASSRTVGNTIYF
V: TRBV18
D: -
size: -
J: TRBJ1-3

DNA: TGTGCCAGCAGTTACTCGATCGGACCCTACAATGAGCAGTTCTTC
CDR3: CASSYSIGPYNEQFF
V: TRBV6-5
D: -
size: -
J: TRBJ2-1

DNA: TGCAGCGTTGTCCCTCACCCCAATGAGCAGTTCTTC
CDR3: CSVVPHPNEQFF
V: TRBV29-1
D: -
size: -
J: TRBJ2-1

DNA: TGCGCCAGCAGCCAAGGGACCTTAAGCAATCAGCCCCAGCATTTT
CDR3: CASSQGTLSNQPQHF
V: TRBV4-1
D: -
size: -
J: TRBJ1-5

DNA: TGTGCCAGCAGTGAGCGAGGGGGGAATCAGCCCCAGCATTTT
CDR3: CASSERGGNQPQHF
V: TRBV6-4
D: -
size: -
J: TRBJ1-5

DNA: TGTGCCAGCAGTGACTTCCGACGCGCCGGGGCCGGGGAGCTGTTTTTT
CDR3: CASSDFRRAGAGELFF
V: TRBV9
D: -
size: few
J: TRBJ2-2

DNA: TGCGCCAGCAGCTTGCGGGACAGGGGGCTGGATGAGCAGTTCTTC
CDR3: CASSLRDRGLDEQFF
V: TRBV5-1
D: TRBD1
size: -
J: TRBJ2-1